The sequence of this T cell receptor beta chain was determined in a study of regulatory T cells in long-lasting Graves disease. Study findings and constraints: Owing to a sample size that was small, accuracy may have been reduced.

This clonotype has just a few counts. Its antigen is as yet unknown. Combining iRepertoire HTBI primers with Arm-PCR of CDR3 regions, the authors built TCR beta libraries. TCRdb fed the multiplex PCR reads into MiXCR, producing one record per CDR3 protein. The repertoire holds about 420,000 distinct CDR3 sequences, with less than 25% as singletons. Time point denoted: persistent/refractory GD, antithyroid drugs over 5 years with positive TRAb. The TCR library was prepared using RNA isolated from PBMCs. This CDR3 contains 13 residues. The V end was cut by 3 bases, the J end by 7 bases, with 9 bases between. CDR1 and CDR2 from the germline V gene are SGHDN and FVKESK.

Sample: peripheral blood mononuclear cells (PBMCs), taken when the disease was refractory, from a patient treated with antithyroid drugs. The source is a female donor with Graves disease. The chain is built from TRBV14 and TRBJ1-4; D is unresolved. The CDR3 nucleotides are TGTGCCAGCAGCCAGACACAGAGTGAAAAACTGTTTTTT. This translates into CASSQTQSEKLFF.